Included here is one TCR beta chain sequence, with context. Its specificity is unknown. CD45RO-negative, CCR7-selected cells formed the naive CD8 fraction, which excluded terminally differentiated effector memory CD45RA+ cells. Free of recent acute infections or vaccinations, the donors were healthy HIV-negative adults. V lost 3 bases to trimming and J lost 2 bases, with 19 bases between them. This CDR3 spans 17 amino acids. Germline CDR1 and CDR2: SGHNT and YENEEA. Genomic DNA (from each subset) was split evenly across several immunoSEQ plates. Libraries were prepared by immunoSEQ multiplex PCR; TCRdb keeps only in-frame clonotypes and omits some of them. Found here are 650,000 to 800,000 clones, around 90% of them singletons; the top ten hold about 24%. This sample was included in a study of shared clonotypes between healthy human individuals. Findings and limits, study-wide: Among several donors, 4.5% to 5.5% of naive CD4 clonotypes were found in common. A limitation of the genetic and exposure-history diversity represented arose from few donors.

The clonotype comes from a man aged 25 to 40 in good health. Sequencing was performed on naive CD8+ T cells sorted from blood. The chain recombines TRBV11-3 with TRBJ1-2; weak D call: TRBD1 (5 bases). The CDR3 loop is CASSFSRQSGSNYGYTF. DNA of the CDR3: TGTGCCAGCAGCTTCAGCAGACAGTCGGGGTCCAACTATGGCTACACCTTC.